The T cell receptor beta chain under discussion was sequenced for a study of T cell repertoires in cytomegalovirus infection. In the study overall: Matching HLA type and CMV infection were both indicated by public TCR beta signatures. The study's findings and limits: HLA-C-restricted CMV clonotypes gave the most frequent clonotype in two of eight donors. Summed frequency of shared TCR beta families picked out CMV carriers who also had the relevant HLA.

This clonotype came up a few times. Antigen specificity is unknown. TCRdb called the reads again in MiXCR, with one record for every CDR3 protein. The table lists approximately 490,000 distinct CDR3 sequences, around 10% of them singletons. This CDR3 is built from 14 residues. The ends lost 6 bases at V and 3 bases at J; junction bases unmatched: 5. CDR1 is SQVTM, CDR2 ANQGSEA, per germline. The J gene is TRBJ2-7, the V gene TRBV29-1, with 13 positions matching TRBD2. Sequenced: PBMCs. The source is a human donor in good health (CMV status not recorded). Some clones in this sample may be carry-over from other donors' samples. DNA for the CDR3: TGCAGCGTATTTACTAGCGGGAGGGACTACGAGCAGTACTTC. Amino acid sequence: CSVFTSGRDYEQYF.